The next 24 T cell receptor beta chains were all read from a single sample in a study of regulatory T cells in long-lasting Graves disease. Both iRepertoire HTBI primers and Arm-PCR of CDR3 regions were used to build the TCR beta libraries. Each CDR3 protein gets one entry after TCRdb re-called the multiplex PCR reads with MiXCR. Among around 500,000 distinct CDR3 sequences, approximately 15% were seen once, and the ten largest hold roughly 10%. Time point reported: newly diagnosed GD, antithyroid drugs for less than 3 months. The authors made the TCR library using RNA they extracted from PBMCs. This same sample was also part of a study on T cells in Graves' hyperthyroidism and ophthalmopathy.

This specimen consisted of peripheral blood mononuclear cells (PBMCs), obtained at new diagnosis, from a patient treated with antithyroid drugs. Every receptor here comes from a man aged 25-45 years with Graves disease.

This clonotype was seen ten or more times. This rearrangement joins TRBV20-1 to TRBJ2-5, with D possibly TRBD2 on 5 matching bases. V was cut by 6 bases and J by 2 bases, with 13 bases left in between. The CDR3 has 13 residues. CDR1 and CDR2 from the germline V gene are DFQATT and SNEGSKA (reference sequence). The CDR3 is CSAEKRGQETQYF. As DNA, the CDR3 is TGCAGTGCCGAGAAACGGGGACAAGAGACCCAGTACTTC.

This clonotype has ten or more counts. This chain connects TRBV7-9 to TRBJ2-7; D remains unclear. The germline V gene has CDR1 SEHNR and CDR2 FQNEAQ (reference sequence). Trimming took 4 bases from V and 3 from J, leaving 7 bases between them. This CDR3 is built from 12 residues. The CDR3 loop reads CASSSQYYEQYF. The CDR3 nucleotides are TGTGCCAGCAGCTCCCAATACTACGAGCAGTACTTC.

This clonotype was seen many times. The chain uses TRBV2 and TRBJ2-7; D gene uncertain. The V gene lost 4 bases and the J gene lost 5 bases, with 15 bases spanning the gap. Germline CDR1 and CDR2: SNHLY and FYNNEI. The CDR3 covers 14 residues. In nucleotides, the CDR3 is TGTGCCAGCAGTGTATGGGGTCTCGTCCACGAGCAGTACTTC. Encoded protein: CASSVWGLVHEQYF.

Ten or more counts support this clonotype. This rearrangement joins TRBV29-1 to TRBJ2-7; possibly TRBD1 for D (6 bases). The CDR3 has 15 amino acids. Germline assignment: CDR1 SQVTM and CDR2 ANQGSEA. Trimming pared 6 bases from V and 3 bases from J, leaving 21 bases between. The CDR3 reads CSVRLKTGPYYEQYF. The CDR3 nucleotides are TGCAGCGTCCGATTAAAGACAGGTCCTTACTACGAGCAGTACTTC.

This clonotype occurred a few times. The chain recombines TRBV20-1 with TRBJ1-4; D gene ambiguous. The CDR3 extends over 14 amino acids. Germline CDR1 is DFQATT and CDR2 is SNEGSKA (reference sequence). V lost 1 base, J lost 8 bases, and 14 bases lay in between. CDR3 DNA: TGCAGTGCTAGAGCACCAACTTCACGGGAAAAACTGTTTTTT. Translation gives CSARAPTSREKLFF.

This sequence joins TRBV5-4 and TRBJ2-1, with 7 bases matching TRBD2. This CDR3 has 15 amino acids. The germline V gene encodes CDR1 SGHNT and CDR2 YYREEE (reference sequence). V trimming: 0 bases; J trimming: 6 bases; junction bases outside the gene matches: 6. CDR3 nucleotides: TGTGCCAGCAGCTTGGCAGGCGGGAGTCCCAATGAGCAGTTCTTC. Its protein is CASSLAGGSPNEQFF.

The V gene is TRBV20-1, the J gene TRBJ2-5, with D possibly being TRBD1 (6 bases). This CDR3 is built from 13 residues. Germline V gives CDR1 DFQATT, CDR2 SNEGSKA (reference sequence). Trimming cost V 2 bases and J 2 bases, with 9 bases left between them. CDR3 in amino acids: CSARSGVQETQYF. Written as DNA, the CDR3 is TGCAGTGCTAGATCAGGGGTACAAGAGACCCAGTACTTC.

The table lists this clonotype with many counts. V and J are TRBV2 and TRBJ1-1, with D tentatively TRBD1 (6 bases). The germline V gene has CDR1 SNHLY and CDR2 FYNNEI. The CDR3 is made up of 14 amino acids. Trimming stripped 6 bases from V and 6 bases from J, with 17 bases between. CDR3 in DNA: TGTGCCAGCAGATACAGGGTGAATATCGCTGAAGCTTTCTTT. It translates to CASRYRVNIAEAFF.

This clonotype has only a few counts. The V gene is TRBV12-3 or TRBV12-4, the J gene TRBJ2-1, with a weak D call TRBD2 (5 bases). The V end was cut by 5 bases, the J end by 7 bases, with 12 bases between. The CDR3 covers 13 residues. CDR3 sequence (DNA): TGTGCCAGCAGTCCTCTAGCATCGAATGAGCAGTTCTTC. It yields the protein CASSPLASNEQFF.

This clonotype was counted a few times. The rearrangement links TRBV10-1 to TRBJ2-4, with a weak D call TRBD2 (5 bases). V dropped 2 bases and J dropped 3 bases, with 14 bases sitting between them. Germline CDR1 reads WNHNN; CDR2 reads SYGVQD (reference sequence). The CDR3 extends over 16 amino acids. This CDR3 reads CASSEGRGQVKNIQYF. The CDR3 DNA is TGCGCCAGCAGTGAGGGTCGAGGGCAGGTCAAAAACATTCAGTACTTC.

The chain recombines TRBV7-9 with TRBJ2-1; 8 bases agree with TRBD1. CDR3 length: 14 amino acids. V shed 5 bases, J shed 9 bases, and the junction held 9 bases outside the gene matches. The germline CDR1 and CDR2 sequences are SEHNR and FQNEAQ (reference sequence). The CDR3 is CASSLTRGPGEQFF. The CDR3 nucleotides read TGTGCCAGCAGCCTAACCAGGGGGCCTGGTGAGCAGTTCTTC.

CDR3 protein: CASSLAPRTGASTDTQYF. As DNA, the CDR3 is TGTGCCAGCTCACTAGCTCCACGGACAGGGGCATCCACAGATACGCAGTATTTT. This chain links TRBV18 with TRBJ2-3, with 9 bases matching TRBD1. Germline CDR1 KGHSH, CDR2 LQKENI. The CDR3 consists of 18 residues. The V gene end was trimmed by 4 bases and the J gene end by 2 bases; junction bases not matched to a gene: 13.

Points on this clonotype: Relative to the germline gene, one junction end is altered; a read error may explain this. This chain connects TRBV6-2 or TRBV6-3 to TRBJ1-1; D is ambiguous. This CDR3 has 12 amino acids. CDR1 is MNHEY, CDR2 SVGEGT, per germline. In DNA form, the CDR3 reads TGTGCCAGCATTCCCTGGAACACTAAAGCTTTCTTT. This translates into CASIPWNTKAFF.

This clonotype appeared many times. The J gene is TRBJ2-3, the V gene TRBV20-1; TRBD2 matches at 7 bases. This CDR3 has 16 residues. The germline V gene encodes CDR1 DFQATT and CDR2 SNEGSKA (reference sequence). V lost 6 bases to trimming and J lost 5 bases; unmatched junction nucleotides: 17. The CDR3 region is CSAPYRQGGRGDTQYF. In DNA, the CDR3 is TGCAGTGCCCCGTACCGCCAGGGCGGGAGAGGAGATACGCAGTATTTT.

The chain links TRBV12-3 or TRBV12-4 to TRBJ1-1; D call uncertain. This CDR3 is built from 15 residues. V was pared by 3 bases and J by 4 bases, with 15 bases between. The CDR3 is CASSFLKTASTEAFF. The CDR3, as DNA: TGTGCCAGCAGTTTTCTTAAAACGGCGTCCACTGAAGCTTTCTTT.

This rearrangement joins TRBV27 to TRBJ1-6; no clear D. Per germline, CDR1 MNHEY and CDR2 SMNVEV (reference sequence). V lost 4 bases and J lost 0, with 10 bases in between. The CDR3 spans 16 residues. The CDR3 sequence is CASSSLVSSYNSPLHF. In nucleotides, the CDR3 is TGTGCCAGCAGTTCCCTTGTGAGCTCCTATAATTCACCCCTCCACTTT.

This clonotype was seen at least ten times. The genes are TRBV25-1 and TRBJ1-2, with 9 bases aligning to TRBD1. CDR1 is MGHDK, CDR2 SYGVNS, per germline. V lost 3 bases and J lost 4; bases outside the gene matches: 3. This CDR3 is 14 amino acids long. This CDR3 is CASSEDRGGYGYTF. The CDR3 DNA follows: TGTGCCAGCAGTGAGGACAGGGGTGGCTATGGCTACACCTTC.

This clonotype was picked up many times. The chain couples TRBV30 to TRBJ2-7, with 7 bases fitting TRBD2. V lost 4 bases and J lost 1; bases outside the gene matches: 4. CDR3 length equals 13 residues. Per the germline V gene, CDR1 is GTSNPN and CDR2 is SVGIG (reference sequence). The CDR3 spells CAWTWRGSYEQYF. In DNA form, the CDR3 reads TGTGCCTGGACTTGGCGGGGGTCCTACGAGCAGTACTTC.

In this sample, this clonotype turned up many times. The V gene is TRBV7-6, the J gene TRBJ2-1, with 11 bases lining up with TRBD2. CDR1 and CDR2 from the germline V gene are SGHVS and FNYEAQ. Trimming took 0 bases from V and 12 from J; bases not matched to a gene: 13. CDR3 length: 17 residues. DNA for the CDR3: TGTGCCAGCAGCTTAGCTATATCCGGTGGTAGCGGGAGGGTGCAGTTCTTC. Protein: CASSLAISGGSGRVQFF.

This clonotype was observed at least ten times. A much bigger clone sits one base away, suggesting this may be a read error. The rearrangement joins TRBV2 to TRBJ1-1; D unresolved. The germline V gene has CDR1 SNHLY and CDR2 FYNNEI. V lost 8 bases and J lost 1, with 5 bases in between. The CDR3 is made up of 11 amino acids. The CDR3 DNA sequence: TGTGCCAGCCAGGAGAACACTGAAGCTTTCTTT. Translation gives CASQENTEAFF.

The table lists this clonotype with a few counts. The chain links TRBV11-1 to TRBJ2-7; D may be TRBD1 (5 bases). The CDR3 is 14 residues long. The germline V gene encodes CDR1 SGHAT and CDR2 FQDESV (reference sequence). The V end lost 5 bases, the J end lost 4 bases, and 15 bases lay between the germline ends. The CDR3 here is CASSLGQLRYEQYF. CDR3 DNA: TGTGCCAGCAGCCTGGGGCAGTTAAGGTACGAGCAGTACTTC. The full variable domain, rest sourced from reference TRBV11-1 and TRBJ2-7, is EAEVAQSPRYKITEKSQAVAFWCDPISGHATLYWYRQILGQGPELLVQFQDESVVDDSQLPKDRFSAERLKGVDSTLKIQPAELGDSAMYLCASSLGQLRYEQYFGPGTRLTVT.

There are many counts of this clonotype. The rearrangement links TRBV7-9 to TRBJ2-7, with 13 bases aligning to TRBD2. This CDR3 contains 17 residues. CDR1 is SEHNR and CDR2 is FQNEAQ in the germline V gene (reference sequence). Trimming removed 5 bases from V and 3 bases from J; junction bases left unmatched: 10. The CDR3 DNA reads as TGTGCCAGCAGCGGACTAGCGGGAGCCCTACGACTCTACGAGCAGTACTTC. Its translation is CASSGLAGALRLYEQYF.

This clonotype was seen repeatedly, ten times or more. The chain employs TRBV20-1 and TRBJ1-1; 10 bases map to TRBD1. V dropped 5 bases and J dropped 4; count of bases not matched to a gene: 10. This CDR3 region has 15 residues. Germline assignment: CDR1 DFQATT and CDR2 SNEGSKA (reference sequence). In DNA, the CDR3 is TGCAGTGCTTCGGACAGGGGGATAACGTTCACTGAAGCTTTCTTT. Translation gives CSASDRGITFTEAFF.

A note on this clonotype: A read error may be the cause here, since a much bigger clone is one base away. The V call is TRBV7-9, the J call TRBJ2-7; 10 bases fit TRBD2. This CDR3 has 17 residues. Germline loops: CDR1 SEHNR, CDR2 FQNEAQ (reference sequence). CDR3: CASGLEGSGRTSYEQYF. The DNA for the CDR3 is TGTGCCAGCGGCTTAGAAGGTAGCGGGAGGACCTCCTACGAGCAGTACTTC.